These 17 T cell receptor beta chains originate from one sample sequenced in a study of CD8 T cells in ankylosing spondylitis. MiXCR, applied by TCRdb to the 5' RACE reads, yields one record per CDR3 protein. Among some 250,000 distinct CDR3 sequences listed, around 25% were seen once. Sequencing was performed on blood, either unsorted or a sorted T cell fraction (not recorded which). Receptors originate from a male donor with ankylosing spondylitis or in good health (not recorded which).

This chain connects TRBV18 to TRBJ2-1, with 8 bases that match TRBD2. CDR1 KGHSH and CDR2 LQKENI come from the germline V gene. This CDR3 is 13 amino acids long. Losses at the gene ends were 5 bases for V and 15 bases for J; bases not matched to a gene: 12. The CDR3, as DNA: TGTGCCAGCTCATCTCGGACTAGCCAGACTTTGTTCTTC. Its protein is CASSSRTSQTLFF.

This chain joins TRBV5-1 and TRBJ2-7, with 9 bases aligning to TRBD1. Germline values: CDR1 SGHRS, CDR2 YFSETQ. This CDR3 contains 13 residues. In DNA form, the CDR3 reads TGCGCTCAGCGGAGGGACAGGGCATACGAGCAGTACTTC. It translates to CAQRRDRAYEQYF. The full variable domain, in which reference TRBV5-1 and TRBJ2-7 provide the parts outside the CDR3, is KAGVTQTPRYLIKTRGQQVTLSCSPISGHRSVSWYQQTPGQGLQFLFEYFSETQRNKGNFPGRFSGRQFSNSRSEMNVSTLELGDSALYLCAQRRDRAYEQYFGPGTRLTVT.

Worth noting for this clonotype: A much larger clone differs by one base, so this may be a read error. V usage is TRBV20-1 and J usage is TRBJ2-3; D is ambiguous. V was pared by 6 bases and J by 0 bases, with 10 bases between. Germline CDR1 DFQATT, CDR2 SNEGSKA (reference sequence). The CDR3 has 13 amino acids. The DNA for the CDR3 is TGCAGTGCCAGCCACGTGAGCACAGATACGCAGTATTTT. Protein product: CSASHVSTDTQYF.

On this clonotype: Being one base from a much bigger clone, this may be a read error. This sequence joins TRBV5-1 and TRBJ1-2; no clear D. The germline V and J ends were trimmed by 6 bases and 1 base, with 7 bases remaining between them. This CDR3 is built from 12 residues. CDR1 SGHRS and CDR2 YFSETQ come from the germline V gene. As DNA, the CDR3 is TGCGCCAGCAACCAGGATAACTATGGCTACACCTTC. This encodes CASNQDNYGYTF. Using reference TRBV5-1 and TRBJ1-2 for the parts outside the CDR3, the full variable domain is KAGVTQTPRYLIKTRGQQVTLSCSPISGHRSVSWYQQTPGQGLQFLFEYFSETQRNKGNFPGRFSGRQFSNSRSEMNVSTLELGDSALYLCASNQDNYGYTFGSGTRLTVV.

This chain connects TRBV20-1 to TRBJ2-7, with 8 nucleotides matching TRBD2. This CDR3 region has 16 residues. V lost 4 bases and J lost 5; bases outside the gene matches: 16. Germline V gene sequence: CDR1 DFQATT, CDR2 SNEGSKA (reference sequence). The CDR3: CSATRAGANPGHEQYF. DNA of the CDR3: TGCAGTGCTACCAGAGCGGGGGCCAACCCCGGCCACGAGCAGTACTTC.

The rearrangement joins TRBV6-1 to TRBJ2-7; TRBD2 matches 11 bases. CDR3 length equals 15 residues. From germline, CDR1 is MNHNS and CDR2 SASEGT. Trimming cost V 5 bases and J 3 bases; bases outside gene matches: 6. CDR3 sequence (DNA): TGTGCCAGCAGTAGGGCTAGCGGGGGGTTCTACGAGCAGTACTTC. This gives the protein CASSRASGGFYEQYF.

This clonotype appeared many times. The chain joins TRBV5-6 to TRBJ2-7; TRBD2 might be the D (6 bases). Trimming pared 0 bases from V and 8 bases from J, leaving 9 bases between. The CDR3 is made up of 12 amino acids. The germline gives CDR1 SGHDT, CDR2 YYEEEE. The CDR3 spells CASSLAGDQQYF. The CDR3, as DNA: TGTGCCAGCAGCTTGGCGGGGGACCAGCAGTACTTC.

The table lists this clonotype with a few counts. The rearrangement links TRBV20-1 to TRBJ2-3, with TRBD2 matching 9 bases. Germline lookup yields CDR1 DFQATT and CDR2 SNEGSKA (reference sequence). The ends lost 7 bases at V and 5 bases at J; junction bases unmatched: 7. The CDR3 runs 13 residues. CDR3 loop: CSVPAGGRDTQYF. The DNA for the CDR3 is TGCAGTGTTCCCGCGGGGGGGCGAGATACGCAGTATTTT.

This chain links TRBV12-3 or TRBV12-4 with TRBJ2-7, with 7 nucleotides matching TRBD2. This CDR3 comprises 16 residues. After removal of 3 bases from V and 6 bases from J, the junction contained 14 bases not matched to a gene. The CDR3 loop is CASSLRSGTKLSEQYF. The DNA for the CDR3 is TGTGCCAGCAGTTTGAGGTCCGGGACTAAGTTAAGCGAGCAGTACTTC.

This clonotype was seen a handful of times. This chain uses TRBV20-1 with TRBJ2-1; a possible D gene is TRBD2 (5 bases). V shed 8 bases and J shed 2 bases, with 13 bases lying between them. Germline loops: CDR1 DFQATT, CDR2 SNEGSKA (reference sequence). The CDR3 sequence is 13 residues long. The CDR3 bases are TGCAGTACCATGGGAGCGGCCTACAATGAGCAGTTCTTC. Its translation is CSTMGAAYNEQFF.

This clonotype came up many times. The J gene is TRBJ2-3, the V gene TRBV19, with 9 bases that match TRBD2. Per the germline V gene, CDR1 is LNHDA and CDR2 is SQIVND (reference sequence). The CDR3 is 14 amino acids. The trim removed 9 bases at V and 3 bases at J, leaving 7 bases unmatched. CDR3 residues: CASGPGLATDTQYF. CDR3 nucleotides: TGTGCCAGCGGTCCGGGACTAGCAACAGATACGCAGTATTTT.

Only a few counts were recorded for this clonotype. Since the CDR3 does not end with the conserved phenylalanine or tryptophan, this likely comes from a read error. No DNA is shown, since the ends of the CDR3 on it are uncertain; the CDR3 is the one TCRdb lists. V is TRBV20-1 and J is TRBJ1-2; the D segment call TRBD1 is taken from the table without a DNA check. The CDR3 has 10 residues if both end residues are counted. Per the germline V gene, CDR1 is DFQATT and CDR2 is SNEGSKA (reference sequence). CDR3: CSARATETGV.

This clonotype was seen repeatedly, ten times or more. The genes are TRBV20-1 and TRBJ2-1; D is unclear. The length of the CDR3 is 14 residues. The V end was cut by 2 bases, the J end by 2 bases, with 10 bases between. Germline V gene data show CDR1 as DFQATT and CDR2 as SNEGSKA (reference sequence). This CDR3 is CSARQALPYNEQFF. CDR3 coding DNA: TGCAGTGCTAGACAGGCGCTACCCTACAATGAGCAGTTCTTC.

This chain connects TRBV13 to TRBJ2-5, with TRBD2 identical over 8 bases. The CDR3 length is 16 residues. The trim removed 2 bases at V and 4 bases at J, leaving 9 bases unmatched. Germline V CDR1 and CDR2: PRHDT, FYEKMQ (reference sequence). For the CDR3, the DNA is TGTGCCAGCAGCTTAAGTATCCGGGGGGGCCGAGAGACCCAGTACTTC. It encodes CASSLSIRGGRETQYF. The full variable domain, in which reference TRBV13 and TRBJ2-5 provide the parts outside the CDR3, is AAGVIQSPRHLIKEKRETATLKCYPIPRHDTVYWYQQGPGQDPQFLISFYEKMQSDKGSIPDRFSAQQFSDYHSELNMSSLELGDSALYFCASSLSIRGGRETQYFGPGTRLLVL.

This clonotype occurred many times. The rearrangement links TRBV4-1 to TRBJ2-7; D perhaps matches TRBD2 (6 bases). Trimming took off 3 bases at V and 0 bases at J, with 18 bases between the two ends. The CDR3 consists of 17 residues. Germline V gene data show CDR1 as MGHRA and CDR2 as YSYEKL. This chain's CDR3 is CASSQRDGTRSSYEQYF. The CDR3 DNA reads as TGCGCCAGCAGCCAGAGGGATGGGACTCGAAGCTCCTACGAGCAGTACTTC.

This clonotype appeared many times. CDR3 nucleotide sequence: TGCAGCGTAGTGTCCCCTACTAGCGGGAGCTACGAGCAGTACTTC. Translation gives CSVVSPTSGSYEQYF. The chain carries TRBV29-1 and TRBJ2-7; TRBD2 matches 11 bases. Germline V gene lookup returns CDR1 SQVTM and CDR2 ANQGSEA. This CDR3 region has 15 residues. V lost 6 bases to trimming and J lost 3 bases; unmatched junction nucleotides: 10.

The J gene is TRBJ2-2, the V gene TRBV12-3 or TRBV12-4; 10 positions match TRBD1. The CDR3 length is 18 residues. Trimming cost V 6 bases and J 3 bases; bases outside gene matches: 13. The CDR3 coding sequence is TGTGCCAGCAGCTCCGGGACAGGGGCGCAGAGCGACACCGGGGAGCTGTTTTTT. It translates to CASSSGTGAQSDTGELFF.